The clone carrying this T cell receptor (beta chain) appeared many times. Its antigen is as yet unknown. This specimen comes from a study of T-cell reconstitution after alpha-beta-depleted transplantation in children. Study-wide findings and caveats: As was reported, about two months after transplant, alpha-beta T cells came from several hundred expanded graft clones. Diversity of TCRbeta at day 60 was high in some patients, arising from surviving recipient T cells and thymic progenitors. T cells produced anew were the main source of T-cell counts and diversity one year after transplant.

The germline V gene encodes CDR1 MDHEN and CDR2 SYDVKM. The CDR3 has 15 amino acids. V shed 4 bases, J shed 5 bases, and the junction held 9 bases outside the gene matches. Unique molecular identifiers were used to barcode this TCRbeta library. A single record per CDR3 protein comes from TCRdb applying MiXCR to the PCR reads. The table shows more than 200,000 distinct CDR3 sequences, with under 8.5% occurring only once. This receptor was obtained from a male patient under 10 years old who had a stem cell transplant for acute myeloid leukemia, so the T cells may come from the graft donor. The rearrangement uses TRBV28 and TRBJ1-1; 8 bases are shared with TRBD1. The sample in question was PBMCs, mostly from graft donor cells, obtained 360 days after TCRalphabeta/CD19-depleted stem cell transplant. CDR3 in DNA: TGTGCCAGCAGTTCTGGGGCAGGGGGCAGGACTGAAGCTTTCTTT. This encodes CASSSGAGGRTEAFF.